The clone carrying this T cell receptor beta chain came up once. TCRdb's table, derived via immunoSEQ multiplex PCR, lists solely in-frame clones and lacks some. The profile shows 95,000 to 150,000 clones, 86% of them singletons. The germline V and J ends were trimmed by 6 bases and 5 bases, with 11 bases remaining between them. The CDR3 has 14 residues. The germline V gene encodes CDR1 MNHEY and CDR2 SVGAGI. The sample is drawn from a study of T cell responses to AZD1222 COVID-19 vaccine. V is TRBV6-5 and J is TRBJ1-6; no reliable D call. The sequencing here drew on peripheral blood, taken 28 days after the second AZD1222 dose. This receptor was obtained from an adult who received the AZD1222 COVID-19 vaccine. This chain's CDR3 is CASRVSADNSPLHF. Written as DNA, the CDR3 is TGTGCCAGCAGGGTCAGCGCGGATAATTCACCCCTCCACTTT.